The entry below gives a single TCR beta chain sequence along with its context. Its antigen is undetermined. This entry comes from a study of beta chain features in type 1 diabetes. General study findings and limits: Patients with Type 1 diabetes showed moderately but significantly shorter TCRB CDR3s in all four CD4+ subsets. Insertions at VDJ junctions were less frequent in type 1 diabetes patients. These patients also deleted more nucleotides at the same junctions. Patients' naive, central memory and Treg TCRB repertoires seemed closer to one another than those of healthy donors.

The isolated RNA, all of it, was reverse transcribed, so expressed TCRB transcripts were what got sequenced. Sequencing was performed with immunoSEQ multiplex PCR; in TCRdb, only in-frame clones are kept and a portion is missing. The sample includes 300,000 to 400,000 clones, around 10% of them seen just once. Germline V CDR1 and CDR2: SGHRS, YFSETQ. This CDR3 has 14 residues. Trimming left V 0 bases short and J 3 bases short, with 8 bases between. The clonotype was recovered from a man aged 25 to 45 with type 1 diabetes. Sequenced input: central memory CD4+ T cells from blood. V is TRBV5-1 and J is TRBJ2-3, with D hard to call. The CDR3 coding sequence is TGCGCCAGCAGCTTGGCGGCAGAAACAGATACGCAGTATTTT. Protein: CASSLAAETDTQYF.